A single sample is the source of the 18 T cell receptor beta chains below, sequenced in a study of T cells in Graves' hyperthyroidism and ophthalmopathy. RNA transcripts gave rise to amplified TCR beta CDR3 regions. A set of HTBI primers served as the primers for a first-round RT-PCR of the TCR CDR3. A single record per CDR3 protein comes from TCRdb applying MiXCR to the multiplex PCR reads. The data contain under 450,000 distinct CDR3 sequences, around a sixth of them singletons. Material for sequencing was blood. The receptors derive from a woman in her late teens or twenties with Graves' hyperthyroidism.

This clonotype came up many times. The chain is built from TRBV11-2 and TRBJ2-2; a weak D match, TRBD2 (6 bases). Looked up from germline, CDR1 is SGHAT and CDR2 is FQNNGV. The CDR3 runs to 20 residues. Trimming stripped 1 base from V and 5 bases from J, with 26 bases between. The CDR3 here is CASSLVLGGDSVTGTGELFF. CDR3 bases: TGTGCCAGCAGCTTAGTACTGGGGGGAGACTCCGTGACGGGAACCGGGGAGCTGTTTTTT.

This clonotype was seen ten or more times. The chain recombines TRBV20-1 with TRBJ2-7, with TRBD2 matching over 9 bases. This CDR3 has 14 residues. After removal of 6 bases from V and 4 bases from J, the junction contained 10 bases not matched to a gene. Germline V gene sequence: CDR1 DFQATT, CDR2 SNEGSKA (reference sequence). The CDR3 region is CSAAPGLARYEQYF. For the CDR3, the DNA is TGCAGTGCGGCACCGGGACTAGCTCGGTACGAGCAGTACTTC.

This clonotype was seen only a few times. V usage is TRBV7-6 and J usage is TRBJ2-2, with D tentatively TRBD2 (5 bases). Germline CDR1 SGHVS, CDR2 FNYEAQ. The V gene lost 5 bases and the J gene lost 3 bases, with 10 bases spanning the gap. The length of the CDR3 is 14 residues. The CDR3 nucleotides are TGTGCCAGCAGCCCCGTAGCGTACACCGGGGAGCTGTTTTTT. Protein product: CASSPVAYTGELFF.

A word on this clonotype: The junction departs from the called germline gene at one end, perhaps through a read error. The chain is built from TRBV7-9 and TRBJ1-2; tentatively, D is TRBD1 (5 bases). Germline CDR1 is SEHNR and CDR2 is FQNEAQ (reference sequence). This CDR3 is built from 14 residues. The CDR3 DNA reads TGTGACAGCAGCTCTGAGGCGGGGCTTTATGGCTACACCTTC. This translates into CDSSSEAGLYGYTF.

The V call is TRBV27, the J call TRBJ1-5; no definite D call. Germline-derived CDR1 and CDR2 are MNHEY and SMNVEV (reference sequence). This CDR3 region has 16 residues. The V gene lost 1 base and the J gene lost 6 bases, with 16 bases spanning the gap. The CDR3 spells CASSLYSPRGGQPQHF. CDR3 nucleotide sequence: TGTGCCAGCAGTTTATATTCCCCGCGGGGAGGTCAGCCCCAGCATTTT.

This chain uses TRBV18 with TRBJ2-4; TRBD1 matches at 11 bases. Trimming cost V 1 base and J 1 base; bases outside gene matches: 9. The V gene's germline CDR1 is KGHSH and CDR2 LQKENI. CDR3 length: 19 amino acids. CDR3 residues: CASSPLGQGAKGAKNIQYF. The CDR3 bases are TGTGCCAGCTCACCACTCGGACAGGGGGCGAAGGGGGCCAAAAACATTCAGTACTTC.

The chain uses TRBV19 and TRBJ2-1, with D perhaps matching TRBD1 (7 bases). The germline gives CDR1 LNHDA, CDR2 SQIVND (reference sequence). The CDR3 runs 15 residues. Trimming shortened V by 6 bases and J by 9 bases, and 21 bases separated the two germline ends. As DNA, the CDR3 is TGTGCCAGTAGCAGTATTGGAGGGGGCGAGGCTGAGCAGTTCTTC. As protein: CASSSIGGGEAEQFF.

This clonotype was recorded at least ten times. The V and J genes are TRBV3-1 and TRBJ2-5, with D tentatively TRBD2 (5 bases). Germline CDR1 reads LGHDT; CDR2 reads YNNKEL (reference sequence). Trimming took off 4 bases at V and 9 bases at J, with 18 bases between the two ends. The CDR3 contains 14 residues. Here the CDR3 DNA reads TGTGCCAGCAGCCTTCGAGGTGGAGCGGCCCCCCAGTACTTC. Residues: CASSLRGGAAPQYF.

This clonotype was seen ten or more times. V gene TRBV28 combines with J gene TRBJ2-7; no definite D call. This CDR3 contains 16 residues. V was clipped by 4 bases and J by 3 bases, with 19 bases between them. Germline V gives CDR1 MDHEN, CDR2 SYDVKM. DNA of the CDR3: TGTGCCAGCAGTTCCCGAATAAAGGGTGGCAACTACGAGCAGTACTTC. It specifies CASSSRIKGGNYEQYF.

The chain employs TRBV7-9 and TRBJ2-7, with D possibly matching TRBD1 (5 bases). This CDR3 region has 13 residues. Germline values: CDR1 SEHNR, CDR2 FQNEAQ (reference sequence). V shed 4 bases and J shed 5 bases, with 12 bases lying between them. CDR3 loop: CASSYPRTNEQYF. CDR3 in DNA: TGTGCCAGCAGCTACCCCAGGACAAACGAGCAGTACTTC.

This clonotype was seen repeatedly, ten times or more. The V and J genes are TRBV7-2 and TRBJ2-5; D is possibly TRBD1 (5 bases). The V and J ends lost 2 bases and 2 bases respectively, with 15 bases between them. CDR3 length: 16 amino acids. Per the germline V gene, CDR1 is SGHTA and CDR2 is FQGNSA. The CDR3 DNA sequence: TGTGCCAGCAGCTTAAAAGGGCAGGGATGGCAAGAGACCCAGTACTTC. This codes for CASSLKGQGWQETQYF. The variable domain in full, completed from reference TRBV7-2 and TRBJ2-5, reads GAGVSQSPSNKVTEKGKDVELRCDPISGHTALYWYRQSLGQGLEFLIYFQGNSAPDKSGLPSDRFSAERTGGSVSTLTIQRTQQEDSAVYLCASSLKGQGWQETQYFGPGTRLLVL.

This clonotype has a count of ten or more. The chain employs TRBV5-1 and TRBJ1-1, with a tentative D call TRBD1 (6 bases). V gave up 4 bases and J gave up 2 bases, with 15 bases separating them. The CDR3 runs to 15 residues. Germline V gene data show CDR1 as SGHRS and CDR2 as YFSETQ. CDR3 coding DNA: TGCGCCAGCAGCCCCCGGGGGGGGCATAACACTGAAGCTTTCTTT. It codes for CASSPRGGHNTEAFF.

The chain uses TRBV5-1 and TRBJ1-1; unclear D gene. V lost 5 bases and J 0 bases, leaving 17 bases between the germline ends. The CDR3 totals 16 residues. CDR1 SGHRS and CDR2 YFSETQ come from the germline V gene. Here the CDR3 DNA reads TGCGCCAGCAGAAGGGAGTTTGAAGGCATGAACACTGAAGCTTTCTTT. It specifies CASRREFEGMNTEAFF.

This chain connects TRBV7-6 to TRBJ2-1; 8 bases fit TRBD1. The CDR3 consists of 15 residues. Trimming removed 5 bases from V and 5 bases from J; junction bases left unmatched: 8. Per the germline V gene, CDR1 is SGHVS and CDR2 is FNYEAQ. The CDR3 spells CASSRGQGSHNEQFF. CDR3 sequence (DNA): TGTGCCAGCAGCCGCGGACAGGGTAGTCACAATGAGCAGTTCTTC.

V usage is TRBV6-4 and J usage is TRBJ1-4, with D possibly being TRBD1 (5 bases). Deletions cut 6 bases from V and 4 bases from J, with 15 bases between. The CDR3 spans 15 residues. Germline assignment: CDR1 MRHNA and CDR2 SNTAGT. Here the CDR3 DNA reads TGTGCCAGCAGCTCGTCCCTGGGGCATAATGAAAAACTGTTTTTT. It translates to CASSSSLGHNEKLFF.

The chain is built from TRBV6-5 and TRBJ2-1, with 9 bases that match TRBD2. The CDR3 spans 16 residues. V trimming: 0 bases; J trimming: 0 bases; junction bases outside the gene matches: 0. The germline gives CDR1 MNHEY, CDR2 SVGAGI. The CDR3 DNA is TGTGCCAGCAGTTACTCTAGCGGGAGCTCCTACAATGAGCAGTTCTTC. Encoded protein: CASSYSSGSSYNEQFF.

This chain connects TRBV6-4 to TRBJ1-6, with D possibly being TRBD1 (5 bases). The CDR3 is 13 amino acids. The V end lost 2 bases, the J end lost 7 bases, and 6 bases lay between the germline ends. CDR1 is MRHNA, CDR2 SNTAGT, per germline. The CDR3 DNA reads as TGTGCCAGCAGTGACAGGGGCAATTCACCCCTCCACTTT. Its protein product is CASSDRGNSPLHF.

This clonotype occurred a few times. A much larger clone lies one base from this, so it may be a read error. The chain employs TRBV20-1 and TRBJ2-1, with TRBD2 as a possible D gene (6 bases). Germline loops: CDR1 DFQATT, CDR2 SNEGSKA (reference sequence). V lost 8 bases and J lost 1, with 15 bases in between. The CDR3 is 14 residues long. CDR3 nucleotide sequence: TGCAGTCCTCGAGACGGGGGTTCCTACAATGAGCAGTTCTTC. The encoded protein is CSPRDGGSYNEQFF.